The next 14 T cell receptor beta chains were all read from a single sample in a study of OX40 agonist ivuxolimab in advanced cancers. Using immunoSEQ multiplex PCR, the repertoire was profiled, and TCRdb retains in-frame clones only, with some absent. The sample shows 50,000 to 80,000 clones, around 93% of them seen only once. The source was CD4+ or CD8+ T cells sorted from blood, collected in a trial of the OX40 agonist ivuxolimab. Receptors were obtained from an adult with an advanced solid tumor such as melanoma, head and neck, liver or kidney cancer.

This clone was recorded once. The gene calls are TRBV25-1 and TRBJ1-5; weak D call: TRBD1 (5 bases). The germline V and J ends were trimmed by 5 bases and 2 bases, with 13 bases remaining between them. The CDR3 contains 15 residues. Germline loops: CDR1 MGHDK, CDR2 SYGVNS. The CDR3 region is CASSPGGGGNQPQHF. The CDR3 DNA reads TGTGCCAGCAGTCCCGGGGGGGGTGGCAATCAGCCCCAGCATTTT.

The chain joins TRBV14 to TRBJ2-2; 9 bases align to TRBD1. V shed 5 bases, J shed 5 bases, and the junction held 3 bases outside the gene matches. This CDR3 spans 14 amino acids. Germline CDR1 is SGHDN and CDR2 is FVKESK. The CDR3 here is CASSGQGLTGELFF. As DNA, the CDR3 is TGTGCCAGCAGCGGACAGGGGCTGACCGGGGAGCTGTTTTTT.

This sequence joins TRBV7-9 and TRBJ2-3; D is unclear. This CDR3 comprises 13 residues. From germline, CDR1 is SEHNR and CDR2 FQNEAQ (reference sequence). V dropped 5 bases and J dropped 6 bases, with 12 bases sitting between them. CDR3 in DNA: TGTGCCAGCAGCCCACCGGTCCCCGATACGCAGTATTTT. Translated, it gives CASSPPVPDTQYF.

About this clone: Additional DNA sequences in this sample encode the identical CDR3. The V call is TRBV10-3, the J call TRBJ1-2, with unresolved D. Germline V gene sequence: CDR1 ENHRY, CDR2 SYGVKD. The V end was cut by 5 bases, the J end by 0 bases, with 10 bases between. The CDR3 length is 14 residues. DNA for the CDR3: TGTGCCATCAGTAGCGCCGCAGCTAACTATGGCTACACCTTC. Translation: CAISSAAANYGYTF.

The chain combines TRBV6-5 with TRBJ2-7; tentatively, D is TRBD2 (5 bases). The V and J ends lost 6 bases and 2 bases respectively, with 14 bases between them. Germline CDR1 reads MNHEY; CDR2 reads SVGAGI. This CDR3 contains 14 residues. The CDR3 nucleotides read TGTGCCAGCAGGACATGGACTGTTCCCTACGAGCAGTACTTC. Encoded protein: CASRTWTVPYEQYF.

V usage is TRBV27 and J usage is TRBJ2-2; 11 bases are a match to TRBD2. With 3 bases clipped from V and 8 bases from J, the junction kept 5 bases outside the gene matches. Germline V gives CDR1 MNHEY, CDR2 SMNVEV (reference sequence). The CDR3 is made up of 15 amino acids. The CDR3 protein is CASSFSSGRFGELFF. CDR3 nucleotides: TGTGCCAGCAGTTTTTCTAGCGGGAGGTTTGGGGAGCTGTTTTTT.

The chain carries TRBV10-3 and TRBJ1-5, with a possible D match to TRBD1 (6 bases). Trimming took 3 bases from V and 2 from J, leaving 11 bases between them. The CDR3 consists of 15 residues. CDR1 is ENHRY and CDR2 is SYGVKD in the germline V gene. This CDR3 is CAISDTGYGNQPQHF. The CDR3 DNA follows: TGTGCCATCAGTGATACAGGGTACGGCAATCAGCCCCAGCATTTT.

V gene TRBV5-1 combines with J gene TRBJ1-1; 7 nucleotides agree with TRBD1. CDR1 SGHRS and CDR2 YFSETQ come from the germline V gene. The CDR3 covers 13 residues. Trimming removed 3 bases from V and 3 bases from J; junction bases left unmatched: 2. Here the CDR3 DNA reads TGCGCCAGCAGCTGGGGACAGCACACTGAAGCTTTCTTT. Its translation is CASSWGQHTEAFF.

The chain uses TRBV6-5 and TRBJ2-7, with D perhaps matching TRBD2 (6 bases). Trimming took 0 bases from V and 1 from J, leaving 10 bases between them. This CDR3 is built from 15 residues. Germline lookup yields CDR1 MNHEY and CDR2 SVGAGI. CDR3 sequence: CASSYSPSASYEQYF. CDR3 nucleotides: TGTGCCAGCAGTTACTCGCCTAGCGCGTCCTACGAGCAGTACTTC.

V gene TRBV19 combines with J gene TRBJ1-3; 8 nucleotides line up with TRBD1. Germline CDR1 reads LNHDA; CDR2 reads SQIVND (reference sequence). Germline trimming cut 3 bases from V and 3 bases from J; bases unmatched to any gene: 7. The CDR3 is made up of 16 amino acids. In DNA form, the CDR3 reads TGTGCCAGTAGTATTTTAGGGACAGGCGGTGGAAACACCATATATTTT. Translating gives CASSILGTGGGNTIYF.

This chain joins TRBV6-6 and TRBJ2-7, with 8 bases matching TRBD1. The CDR3 has 13 residues. The V gene's germline CDR1 is MNHNY and CDR2 SVGAGI (reference sequence). After removal of 6 bases from V and 3 bases from J, the junction contained 4 bases not matched to a gene. The CDR3 DNA reads TGTGCCAGCAGCCGGGACAGGTTCTACGAGCAGTACTTC. Translation gives CASSRDRFYEQYF.

The chain is built from TRBV11-3 and TRBJ2-1, with 9 bases lining up with TRBD1. J gave up 7 bases and V 0 bases, and 4 bases lay outside the gene matches. This CDR3 region has 15 residues. Germline CDR1 and CDR2: SGHNT and YENEEA. DNA for the CDR3: TGTGCCAGCAGCTTAGAACAGGGGGCAATGAATGAGCAGTTCTTC. The encoded protein is CASSLEQGAMNEQFF.

The chain is built from TRBV18 and TRBJ2-3, with 7 bases that match TRBD1. The CDR3 is 16 residues long. Per germline, CDR1 KGHSH and CDR2 LQKENI. V trimming: 2 bases; J trimming: 0 bases; junction bases outside the gene matches: 5. Written as DNA, the CDR3 is TGTGCCAGCTCACCAAGACAGGGTACTAGCACAGATACGCAGTATTTT. Translated: CASSPRQGTSTDTQYF. Full variable domain (outside the CDR3, taken from reference TRBV18 and TRBJ2-3): NAGVMQNPRHLVRRRGQEARLRCSPMKGHSHVYWYRQLPEEGLKFMVYLQKENIIDESGMPKERFSAEFPKEGPSILRIQQVVRGDSAAYFCASSPRQGTSTDTQYFGPGTRLTVL.

V and J are TRBV7-9 and TRBJ2-7; unclear D gene. V was trimmed by 8 bases and J by 4 bases, leaving 9 bases between them. The CDR3 has 11 residues. CDR1 is SEHNR and CDR2 is FQNEAQ in the germline V gene (reference sequence). The CDR3 is CASRALYEQYF. In nucleotides, the CDR3 is TGTGCCAGCCGCGCACTGTACGAGCAGTACTTC. The entire variable domain, with the rest obtained from reference TRBV7-9 and TRBJ2-7, is as follows: DTGVSQNPRHKITKRGQNVTFRCDPISEHNRLYWYRQTLGQGPEFLTYFQNEAQLEKSRLLSDRFSAERPKGSFSTLEIQRTEQGDSAMYLCASRALYEQYFGPGTRLTVT.